Listed below are T cell receptor beta chains from one sample, sequenced in a study of cytomegalovirus exposure and HLA in healthy donors. Assay used: immunoSEQ multiplex PCR; TCRdb lists only in-frame clones, some missing. The sample shows over 150,000 clones, about 74% of them seen only once. Sequencing input: PBMCs. The receptors derive from a woman between 40 and 50 years old in good health and CMV-seronegative. The CDR3 runs from the conserved cysteine through the conserved F or W. The D gene is left open where the match is weak. The size field is filled for only some rows; it gives once, few, many or a size class.

clone_size	v_call	j_call	d_call	cdr3_nt	cdr3_aa
.	TRBV14	TRBJ1-4	TRBD1	TGTGCCAGCAGCCAAGATAAGATGGGACAGAGAAATGAAAAACTGTTTTTT	CASSQDKMGQRNEKLFF
.	TRBV6-5	TRBJ1-5	.	TGTGCCAGCACCCCTACGGGTGGCAGCAATCAGCCCCAGCATTTT	CASTPTGGSNQPQHF
.	TRBV10-3	TRBJ2-7	.	TGTGCCATCAGTGGTGGGCAGGGTATGATTTACGAGCAGTACTTC	CAISGGQGMIYEQYF
.	TRBV2	TRBJ2-1	.	TGTGCCAGCAGTGCAGGGTTTGGCTACAATGAGCAGTTCTTC	CASSAGFGYNEQFF
.	TRBV2	TRBJ1-2	.	TGTGCCAGCAGTGAATACCGACAGTCTGGCTACACCTTC	CASSEYRQSGYTF
few	TRBV6-6	TRBJ1-6	.	TGTGCCAGCAGTTACGAGGACTCCTATAATTCACCCCTCCACTTT	CASSYEDSYNSPLHF
.	TRBV13	TRBJ2-7	TRBD1	TGTGCCAGCAGCTCGGACAGGGGGCACGAGCAGTACTTC	CASSSDRGHEQYF
.	TRBV5-1	TRBJ2-7	.	TGCGCCAGCAGCTCAAACAGTCCCTACGAGCAGTACTTC	CASSSNSPYEQYF
.	TRBV28	TRBJ2-7	TRBD2	TGTGCCAGCAGCTGGGGAACTAGCGGCTCCTACGAGCAGTACTTC	CASSWGTSGSYEQYF
few	TRBV15	TRBJ1-6	TRBD1	TGTGCCACCAGCAGCGGCCTGATCCAGGGGGCGCATTCACCCCTCCACTTT	CATSSGLIQGAHSPLHF
once	TRBV7-2	TRBJ2-7	.	TGTGCCAGCAGGCGTCGGACTACGGGCGAGCAGTACTTC	CASRRRTTGEQYF
.	TRBV28	TRBJ1-6	TRBD1	TGTGCCAGCAGTTTATTAGGGACAGGGGAGGATTCACCCCTCCACTTT	CASSLLGTGEDSPLHF
.	TRBV5-1	TRBJ1-5	.	TGCGCCAGCAGCATCGAGGGTCAGCCCCAGCATTTT	CASSIEGQPQHF
.	TRBV29-1	TRBJ2-3	.	TGCAGCGTCCTCCCGACAGCTAGCACAGATACGCAGTATTTT	CSVLPTASTDTQYF
.	TRBV5-6	TRBJ1-1	TRBD1	TGTGCCAGCAGCGCTATAGACAGGGGGAACACTGAAGCTTTCTTT	CASSAIDRGNTEAFF
.	TRBV7-2	TRBJ2-3	.	TGTGCCAGCAGCCCCGGGTGGACTAGCACAGATACGCAGTATTTT	CASSPGWTSTDTQYF
.	TRBV7-8	TRBJ2-7	TRBD2	TGTGCCAGCAGCCCGTCGGGGACTAGCGGGGAGCAGTACTTC	CASSPSGTSGEQYF
.	TRBV19	TRBJ1-2	.	TGTGCCAGTAGTATAGGGGCAGGGAATCTCTATGGCTACACCTTC	CASSIGAGNLYGYTF
.	TRBV7-8	TRBJ1-4	.	TGTGCCAGCAGCTCTGGCAGGGGAACTAATGAAAAACTGTTTTTT	CASSSGRGTNEKLFF
.	TRBV5-6	TRBJ2-7	.	TGTGCCAGCAGCTTGGTGCCCCTTAGCTCCTACGAGCAGTACTTC	CASSLVPLSSYEQYF
once	TRBV10-3	TRBJ2-1	.	TGTGCCACCAAGGAGTACGACTACAATGAGCAGTTCTTC	CATKEYDYNEQFF
.	TRBV5-1	TRBJ1-1	TRBD1	TGCGCCAGCAGCTTGGAGTTTCGGAGACAGGGGAACACTGAAGCTTTCTTT	CASSLEFRRQGNTEAFF
few	TRBV5-6	TRBJ1-5	.	TGTGCCAGCAGCTTGTATAGGCCCGCCACGGGGAGCAATCAGCCCCAGCATTTT	CASSLYRPATGSNQPQHF
.	TRBV5-1	TRBJ2-1	TRBD1	TGCGCCAGCAGTACCCAGGGGGCGAACTACAATGAGCAGTTCTTC	CASSTQGANYNEQFF
few	TRBV27	TRBJ1-2	TRBD1	TGTGCCAGCGGACCGAGACAGGGAAGCTACACCTTC	CASGPRQGSYTF
.	TRBV5-1	TRBJ2-1	.	TGCGCCGGCAGCTCAGACAATAGTGGAAATGAGCAGTTCTTC	CAGSSDNSGNEQFF
.	TRBV19	TRBJ2-2	TRBD2	TGTGCCAGTAGTATCTCTGCTGGGCTAGCGGCCAACACCGGGGAGCTGTTTTTT	CASSISAGLAANTGELFF
.	TRBV6-4	TRBJ2-6	TRBD1	TGTGCCAGCAGTGCCGCCCCGACAGGGCTCCGAGCCAACGTCCTGACTTTC	CASSAAPTGLRANVLTF
.	TRBV10-3	TRBJ2-1	TRBD2	TGTGCCATCAAGGCCGCGGGAGGCCTTAATGAGCAGTTCTTC	CAIKAAGGLNEQFF
once	TRBV25-1	TRBJ1-2	TRBD1	TGTGCCAGCAGTGAAGTGGACAGGGGTAGTGGCTACACCTTC	CASSEVDRGSGYTF
.	TRBV7-8	TRBJ1-2	.	TGTGCCAGCAGCCTTTTAGGGGGGGGGATCGCAAGTGGCTACACCTTC	CASSLLGGGIASGYTF
once	TRBV27	TRBJ2-7	TRBD1	TGTGCCAGCAGTTACCGTCCGGGACAGGGAGGGTCCTACGAGCAGTACTTC	CASSYRPGQGGSYEQYF
once	TRBV6-1	TRBJ2-7	TRBD2	TGTGCCAGCAGTGAGATTTCATCGGGGGGTCCCTTGTCGCTCTACGAGCAGTACTTC	CASSEISSGGPLSLYEQYF
.	TRBV20-1	TRBJ1-1	.	TGCAGTGCTTTAAAGAACACTGAAGCTTTCTTT	CSALKNTEAFF
.	TRBV11-3	TRBJ2-3	.	TGTGCCAGCAGCTTAGCCAGGGGACAAGGGATTGGGACAGATACGCAGTATTTT	CASSLARGQGIGTDTQYF
.	TRBV5-8	TRBJ1-6	.	TGTGCCAGCAGCTCGGGGGGGTCCCGATCACCCCTCCACTTT	CASSSGGSRSPLHF
few	TRBV12-5	TRBJ2-1	TRBD2	TGTGCTAGTGGTTTGGGCTTCGGGGGGGTCAACTCCTACAATGAGCAGTTCTTC	CASGLGFGGVNSYNEQFF
.	TRBV27	TRBJ1-6	.	TGTGCCAGCAGATCGACAGGCACCTATAATTCACCCCTCCACTTT	CASRSTGTYNSPLHF
.	TRBV5-4	TRBJ2-1	TRBD2	TGTGCCAGCAGCTTGGATGGGGGACTAACTACTTACAATGAGCAGTTCTTC	CASSLDGGLTTYNEQFF
.	TRBV9	TRBJ2-1	.	TGTGCCAGCAGCGTTGGAGCTTACAATGAGCAGTTCTTC	CASSVGAYNEQFF
.	TRBV18	TRBJ2-3	.	TGTGCCAGCTCACCACCGAGGCTAGCGACAGATACGCAGTATTTT	CASSPPRLATDTQYF
once	TRBV19	TRBJ2-1	TRBD1	TGTGCCAGTAGTCTAACCTCGGGACAGGGTGAGGAGCAGTTCTTC	CASSLTSGQGEEQFF
.	TRBV4-1	TRBJ2-7	.	TGCGCCAGCAGCCAAGTCCAGGACTCCTACGAGCAGTACTTC	CASSQVQDSYEQYF
.	TRBV27	TRBJ1-5	.	TGTGCCAGCAGTTTACACAGGGTAAATCAGCCCCAGCATTTT	CASSLHRVNQPQHF
.	TRBV4-1	TRBJ1-3	.	TGCGCCAGCAGCCAAGACCCTGGGCTAAGCTCTGGAAACACCATATATTTT	CASSQDPGLSSGNTIYF
.	TRBV5-1	TRBJ2-1	TRBD2	TGCGCCAGCAGCTACCGGACTAGCTCCCTCTTCTCCTACAATGAGCAGTTCTTC	CASSYRTSSLFSYNEQFF
.	TRBV7-8	TRBJ2-3	.	TGTGCCAGCAGCTACCCCCGGGGCAGGGACTTATCCCTTAGCACAGATACGCAGTATTTT	CASSYPRGRDLSLSTDTQYF
.	TRBV5-1	TRBJ2-6	.	TGCGCCAGCAGCCCCGAACTCTCTGGGGCCAACGTCCTGACTTTC	CASSPELSGANVLTF
.	TRBV4-1	TRBJ1-3	TRBD1	TGCGCCAGCAGCCAAGGGGTCGGGACAGGTGGAAACACCATATATTTT	CASSQGVGTGGNTIYF
.	TRBV13	TRBJ2-7	.	TGTGCCAGCAGCTTACGGCTAGCCGAGCAGTACTTC	CASSLRLAEQYF